The sequence of this T cell receptor (beta chain) was determined in a study of T cell changes during pregnancy in multiple sclerosis. TCRdb keeps only in-frame clones here, not all; method: immunoSEQ multiplex PCR. The sample contains roughly 35,000 clones, less than 95% of which appear only once. CDR1 and CDR2 (germline): MNHNS, SASEGT. The CDR3 has 15 amino acids. V was clipped by 5 bases and J by 1 base, with 12 bases between them. This sequence originates from a female donor with multiple sclerosis, enrolled in a pregnancy study. Material: CD8+ T cells from peripheral blood mononuclear cells, obtained before pregnancy. The rearrangement uses TRBV6-1 and TRBJ2-1; a possible D gene is TRBD2 (5 bases). The CDR3 nucleotides are TGTGCCAGCAGTTCAGAGGCGGGTTCCTACAATGAGCAGTTCTTC. This sequence encodes CASSSEAGSYNEQFF.